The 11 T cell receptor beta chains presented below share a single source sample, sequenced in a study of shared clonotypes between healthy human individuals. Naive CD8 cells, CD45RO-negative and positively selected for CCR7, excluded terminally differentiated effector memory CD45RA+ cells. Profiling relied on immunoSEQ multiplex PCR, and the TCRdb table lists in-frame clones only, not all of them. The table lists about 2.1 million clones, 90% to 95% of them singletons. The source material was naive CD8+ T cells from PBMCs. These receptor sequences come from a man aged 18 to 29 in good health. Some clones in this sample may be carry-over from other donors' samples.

Written as DNA, the CDR3 is TGTGCCAGCAGTCCTCTAGGACAGGGGTCAGATACGCAGTATTTT. This encodes CASSPLGQGSDTQYF. The chain carries TRBV28 and TRBJ2-3; 9 nucleotides line up with TRBD1. The germline CDR1 and CDR2 sequences are MDHEN and SYDVKM. The CDR3 has 15 residues. Losses at the gene ends were 5 bases for V and 4 bases for J; bases not matched to a gene: 7.

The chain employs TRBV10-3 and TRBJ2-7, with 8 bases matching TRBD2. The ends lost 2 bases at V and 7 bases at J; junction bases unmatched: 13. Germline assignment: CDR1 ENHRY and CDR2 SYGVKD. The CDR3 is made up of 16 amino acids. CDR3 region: CAISETGGGLVGEQYF. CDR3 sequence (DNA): TGTGCCATCAGTGAGACAGGTGGGGGACTAGTTGGAGAGCAGTACTTC.

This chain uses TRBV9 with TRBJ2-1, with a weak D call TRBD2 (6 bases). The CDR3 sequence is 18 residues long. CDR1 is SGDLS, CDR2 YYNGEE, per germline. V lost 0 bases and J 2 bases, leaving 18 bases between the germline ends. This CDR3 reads CASSVGGVPGDAYNEQFF. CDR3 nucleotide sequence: TGTGCCAGCAGCGTAGGAGGGGTACCGGGAGATGCCTACAATGAGCAGTTCTTC.

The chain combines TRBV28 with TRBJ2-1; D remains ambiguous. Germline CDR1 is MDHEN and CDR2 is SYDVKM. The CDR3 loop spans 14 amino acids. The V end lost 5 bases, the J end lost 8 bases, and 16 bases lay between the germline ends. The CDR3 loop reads CASSRARHRDEQFF. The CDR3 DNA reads TGTGCCAGCAGTCGCGCCAGACATAGGGATGAGCAGTTCTTC.

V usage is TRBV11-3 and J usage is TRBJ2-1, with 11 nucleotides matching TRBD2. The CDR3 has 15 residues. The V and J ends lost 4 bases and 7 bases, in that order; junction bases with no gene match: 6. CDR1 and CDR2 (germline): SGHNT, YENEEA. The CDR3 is CASSSGTSGPNEQFF. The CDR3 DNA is TGTGCCAGCAGCTCCGGGACTAGCGGACCTAATGAGCAGTTCTTC.

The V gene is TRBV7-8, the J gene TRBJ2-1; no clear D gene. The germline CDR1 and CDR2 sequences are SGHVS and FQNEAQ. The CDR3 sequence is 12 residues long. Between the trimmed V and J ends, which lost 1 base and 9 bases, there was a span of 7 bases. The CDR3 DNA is TGTGCCAGCAGCTTAGGAAGCCGTGAGCAGTTCTTC. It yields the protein CASSLGSREQFF.

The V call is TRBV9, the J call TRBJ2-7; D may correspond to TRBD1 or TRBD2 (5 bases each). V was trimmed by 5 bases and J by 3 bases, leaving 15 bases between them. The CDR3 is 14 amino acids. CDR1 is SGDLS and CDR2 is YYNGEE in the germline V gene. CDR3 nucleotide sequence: TGTGCCAGCAGTGCGGGCAGGGAAGGCTACGAGCAGTACTTC. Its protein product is CASSAGREGYEQYF.

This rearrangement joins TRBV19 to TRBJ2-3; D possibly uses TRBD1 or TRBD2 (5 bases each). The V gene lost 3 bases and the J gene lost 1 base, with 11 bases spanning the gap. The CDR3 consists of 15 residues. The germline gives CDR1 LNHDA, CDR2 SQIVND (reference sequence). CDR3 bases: TGTGCCAGTAGTATTCGAGGGGCCCGCACAGATACGCAGTATTTT. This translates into CASSIRGARTDTQYF.

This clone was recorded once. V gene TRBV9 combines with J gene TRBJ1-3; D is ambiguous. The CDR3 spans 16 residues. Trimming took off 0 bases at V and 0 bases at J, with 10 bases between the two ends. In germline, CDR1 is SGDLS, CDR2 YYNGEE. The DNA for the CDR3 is TGTGCCAGCAGCGTAGTCCCACATGGCTCTGGAAACACCATATATTTT. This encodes CASSVVPHGSGNTIYF.

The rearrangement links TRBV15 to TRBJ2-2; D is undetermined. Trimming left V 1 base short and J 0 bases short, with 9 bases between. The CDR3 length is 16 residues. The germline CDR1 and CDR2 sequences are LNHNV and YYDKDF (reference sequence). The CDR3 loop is CATSRGSRANTGELFF. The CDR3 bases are TGTGCCACCAGCAGAGGATCCAGAGCGAACACCGGGGAGCTGTTTTTT.

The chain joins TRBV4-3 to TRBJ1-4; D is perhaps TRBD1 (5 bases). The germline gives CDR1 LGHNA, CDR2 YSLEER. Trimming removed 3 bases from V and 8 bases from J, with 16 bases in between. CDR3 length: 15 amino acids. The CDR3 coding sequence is TGCGCCAGCAGCCATGGGATCAGGGTAGGGGAAAAACTGTTTTTT. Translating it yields CASSHGIRVGEKLFF.